The 5 T cell receptor beta chains below all came from one sample that was sequenced in a study of shared clonotypes between healthy human individuals. Terminally differentiated effector memory CD45RA+ cells were excluded from the naive CD8 cells, which were CD45RO-negative and positively selected for CCR7. Sequencing was performed with immunoSEQ multiplex PCR; in TCRdb, only in-frame clones are kept and a portion is missing. The sample holds roughly 570,000 clones, roughly 98% seen once. The specimen sequenced was naive CD8+ T cells sorted from blood. Receptors originate from a young man in good health.

This chain links TRBV27 with TRBJ2-1, with D perhaps matching TRBD1 or TRBD2 (5 bases each). The CDR3 covers 13 residues. From germline, CDR1 is MNHEY and CDR2 SMNVEV (reference sequence). Trimming stripped 7 bases from V and 4 bases from J, with 11 bases between. The CDR3 DNA follows: TGTGCCAGCACTAACGGGGCGTACAATGAGCAGTTCTTC. Residues: CASTNGAYNEQFF.

This clone was picked up one time. This rearrangement joins TRBV5-1 to TRBJ2-5; tentative D call: TRBD2 (5 bases). The V gene's germline CDR1 is SGHRS and CDR2 YFSETQ. Deletions cut 2 bases from V and 5 bases from J, with 13 bases between. The CDR3 is 14 amino acids. Here the CDR3 reads CASSLGEGGETQYF. In DNA, the CDR3 is TGCGCCAGCAGCTTAGGCGAGGGTGGGGAGACCCAGTACTTC.

V usage is TRBV4-3 and J usage is TRBJ1-4; 8 bases align to TRBD1. V shed 4 bases and J 2 bases; nucleotides not matched to a gene: 6. CDR1 and CDR2 from the germline V gene are LGHNA and YSLEER. There are 16 residues in the CDR3. CDR3 bases: TGCGCCAGCAGCCCCCACACAGGGGGTACTAATGAAAAACTGTTTTTT. It is translated as CASSPHTGGTNEKLFF.

This chain connects TRBV7-8 to TRBJ2-5, with D maybe TRBD2 (5 bases). This CDR3 spans 14 amino acids. Trimming took off 2 bases at V and 5 bases at J, with 12 bases between the two ends. The V gene's germline CDR1 is SGHVS and CDR2 FQNEAQ. CDR3 nucleotides: TGTGCCAGCAGCTTAAATGTGGGCGGGGAGACCCAGTACTTC. Protein: CASSLNVGGETQYF.

The gene calls are TRBV7-9 and TRBJ2-1, with 7 bases aligning to TRBD1. The CDR3 has 15 residues. The V gene end was trimmed by 3 bases and the J gene end by 5 bases; junction bases not matched to a gene: 7. CDR1 and CDR2 (germline): SEHNR, FQNEAQ (reference sequence). The CDR3 here is CASSFIRGTDNEQFF. CDR3 in DNA: TGTGCCAGCAGCTTCATAAGGGGGACAGACAATGAGCAGTTCTTC.